One and the same sample provided the 8 T cell receptor beta chains below, sequenced in a study of OX40 agonist ivuxolimab in advanced cancers. Profiled with immunoSEQ multiplex PCR; TCRdb holds only in-frame clones, not every one. Counted here are tens of thousands of clones, under 90% occurring once; the ten biggest clones make up around 7.5%. Source: CD4+ or CD8+ T cells sorted from blood, taken in a trial of the OX40 agonist ivuxolimab. The receptors stem from an adult with an advanced solid tumor such as melanoma, head and neck, liver or kidney cancer.

This clone was detected once. The chain is built from TRBV5-1 and TRBJ2-3; weak D call: TRBD2 (5 bases). The CDR3 covers 14 residues. Trimming pared 3 bases from V and 0 bases from J, leaving 8 bases between. CDR1 SGHRS and CDR2 YFSETQ come from the germline V gene. CDR3: CASSSLVSTDTQYF. CDR3 nucleotide sequence: TGCGCCAGCAGCTCACTAGTCAGCACAGATACGCAGTATTTT.

The gene calls are TRBV29-1 and TRBJ1-1, with D possibly matching TRBD1 (5 bases). Germline CDR1 and CDR2: SQVTM and ANQGSEA. V lost 4 bases and J lost 1, with 10 bases in between. There are 13 residues in the CDR3. The CDR3 DNA reads as TGCAGCGTTGGGGGGACCTGGAACACTGAAGCTTTCTTT. It specifies CSVGGTWNTEAFF.

This chain joins TRBV4-1 and TRBJ2-7; 12 nucleotides match TRBD1. Germline CDR1 MGHRA, CDR2 YSYEKL. With 3 bases clipped from V and 2 bases from J, the junction kept 8 bases outside the gene matches. The CDR3 loop spans 17 amino acids. The CDR3 loop is CASSQAPGQGAPYEQYF. CDR3 DNA: TGCGCCAGCAGCCAGGCCCCGGGACAGGGGGCTCCCTACGAGCAGTACTTC.

The rearrangement joins TRBV7-9 to TRBJ1-2; TRBD1 might be the D (5 bases). The CDR3 extends over 16 amino acids. Trimming took 2 bases from V and 3 from J, leaving 16 bases between them. In germline, CDR1 is SEHNR, CDR2 FQNEAQ (reference sequence). CDR3 sequence: CASSLRTLRRDYGYTF. The CDR3 DNA reads as TGTGCCAGCAGCTTAAGGACACTCAGAAGAGACTATGGCTACACCTTC. Combining the CDR3 with reference TRBV7-9 and TRBJ1-2 gives the whole variable domain DTGVSQNPRHKITKRGQNVTFRCDPISEHNRLYWYRQTLGQGPEFLTYFQNEAQLEKSRLLSDRFSAERPKGSFSTLEIQRTEQGDSAMYLCASSLRTLRRDYGYTFGSGTRLTVV.

The chain has TRBV27 and TRBJ1-1; perhaps TRBD1 as D (6 bases). The V end was cut by 5 bases, the J end by 9 bases, with 19 bases between. The germline gives CDR1 MNHEY, CDR2 SMNVEV (reference sequence). The CDR3 runs to 14 residues. As DNA, the CDR3 is TGTGCCAGCAGTCCAACAGGGACTTTAAAGAAAGCTTTCTTT. Protein product: CASSPTGTLKKAFF.

The chain is built from TRBV10-3 and TRBJ2-7; tentatively, D is TRBD2 (6 bases). Germline V gene sequence: CDR1 ENHRY, CDR2 SYGVKD. The CDR3 is made up of 15 amino acids. V lost 10 bases and J lost 3, with 22 bases in between. The CDR3 DNA is TGTGCCACCAAACTCGGGACTGGAGGGCTCTACGAGCAGTACTTC. Residues: CATKLGTGGLYEQYF.

The chain links TRBV4-3 to TRBJ2-3; TRBD2 aligns across 7 bases. Trimming removed 1 base from V and 3 bases from J; junction bases left unmatched: 7. In germline, CDR1 is LGHNA, CDR2 YSLEER. The CDR3 covers 16 residues. CDR3 protein: CASSQGRERGTDTQYF. The CDR3 region has the DNA TGCGCCAGCAGCCAAGGGAGAGAGCGGGGAACAGATACGCAGTATTTT.

This chain connects TRBV7-9 to TRBJ2-7; 9 bases map to TRBD1. Germline CDR1 and CDR2: SEHNR and FQNEAQ (reference sequence). The trim removed 8 bases at V and 1 base at J, leaving 3 bases unmatched. CDR3 length: 13 residues. The CDR3 here is CASGGQGSYEQYF. CDR3 DNA sequence: TGTGCCAGCGGGGGACAGGGATCCTACGAGCAGTACTTC.